In its sample, the clone carrying this T cell receptor beta chain was seen once. This record comes from a study of cytomegalovirus exposure and HLA in healthy donors. Measured with immunoSEQ multiplex PCR; TCRdb has only the in-frame clones, and not every one. This repertoire shows 250,000 to 300,000 clones, around 89% found once; its top ten account for more than 0.35%. Germline CDR1 and CDR2: MNHEY and SMNVEV (reference sequence). The CDR3 length is 14 residues. Trimming took off 4 bases at V and 4 bases at J, with 8 bases between the two ends. The chain couples TRBV27 to TRBJ1-6; D uncertain. The sequenced sample was PBMCs. This receptor was obtained from a woman between 18 and 29 years old in good health and CMV-seronegative. In DNA form, the CDR3 reads TGTGCCAGCAGTTCGACGGGTTATAATTCACCCCTCCACTTT. Translating gives CASSSTGYNSPLHF.